The clone carrying this TCR beta chain was detected only a few times. Amplification of TCR beta CDR3 regions was performed using RNA transcripts as template. First-round RT-PCR with HTBI primers amplified the TCR CDR3 region. One entry per CDR3 protein, called by TCRdb with MiXCR from the multiplex PCR reads. The sample holds over 550,000 distinct CDR3 sequences; approximately 15% are singletons and the top ten take 15% to 20%. The CDR3 runs 13 residues. V was shortened by 10 bases and J by 5 bases, with 12 bases between the two germline ends. Germline CDR1 is SNHLY and CDR2 is FYNNEI. The patients, who ranged from 18 to 65 in age, presented with newly diagnosed hyperthyroidism lasting under 2 months. Diagnoses rested on clinical symptoms, serum thyroxine and TRAb, thyroid ultrasound and orbital computed tomography. The data were taken from a study of T cells in Graves' hyperthyroidism and ophthalmopathy.

The rearrangement joins TRBV2 to TRBJ1-6; D not certain. The sample consisted of blood. This receptor was taken from a woman under 30 with Graves' hyperthyroidism. CDR3 DNA sequence: TGTGCCACACACGGTCGGAATAATTCACCCCTCCACTTT. Translating it yields CATHGRNNSPLHF.